A selection of T cell receptor beta chains follows, all from one sample in a study of T cell repertoires in cytomegalovirus infection. MiXCR, run by TCRdb on the reads, gives a single entry per CDR3 protein. This table has roughly 640,000 distinct CDR3 sequences, less than 25% appearing once. Specimen: CD8+ T cells from PBMCs. These receptors were taken from a human donor in good health (CMV status not recorded). Some clones in this sample may be carry-over from other donors' samples. CDR3s include the opening cysteine and the closing phenylalanine or tryptophan. A D gene is named only where the DNA matches it firmly. The size of a clone is reported for some rows only, either as once, few or many, or as a class for expanded clones.

clone_size	j_call	v_call	d_call	cdr3_aa	cdr3_nt
-	TRBJ1-1	TRBV12-5	-	CASGLVRRLNTEAFF	TGTGCTAGTGGTTTGGTACGACGATTAAACACTGAAGCTTTCTTT
-	TRBJ2-3	TRBV9	TRBD2	CASSVDQRGSTDTQYF	TGTGCCAGCAGCGTAGACCAGCGGGGGAGTACAGATACGCAGTATTTT
few	TRBJ1-1	TRBV14	-	CASSQESVTEAFF	TGTGCCAGCAGCCAAGAGAGTGTCACTGAAGCTTTCTTT
-	TRBJ1-5	TRBV15	TRBD1	CVTSSLTGEYQPQHF	TGTGTCACCAGCAGCTTGACAGGGGAGTATCAGCCCCAGCATTTT
-	TRBJ2-1	TRBV4-2	TRBD2	CASSQDRTSGALLYNEQFF	TGTGCCAGCAGCCAAGATCGGACTAGCGGGGCCCTACTATACAATGAGCAGTTCTTC
few	TRBJ1-5	TRBV4-2	TRBD1	CASSQGDRVSQPQHF	TGTGCCAGCAGCCAAGGGGACAGGGTTTCTCAGCCCCAGCATTTT
few	TRBJ1-2	TRBV7-9	TRBD1	CASSFTGQSYGYTF	TGTGCCAGCAGCTTCACGGGACAGTCATATGGCTACACCTTC
many	TRBJ1-1	TRBV7-2	-	CASSFIRTEAFF	TGTGCCAGCAGCTTCATCCGGACTGAAGCTTTCTTT
many	TRBJ2-3	TRBV6-2/TRBV6-3	TRBD2	CASSYRLAGDTDTQYF	TGTGCCAGCAGTTATCGATTGGCGGGGGACACAGATACGCAGTATTTT
many	TRBJ2-3	TRBV12-3/TRBV12-4	-	CASSLGQTDTQYF	TGTGCCAGCAGTTTAGGGCAGACAGATACGCAGTATTTT
many	TRBJ2-5	TRBV2	-	CATKGSRETQYF	TGTGCCACCAAGGGTAGCCGCGAGACCCAGTACTTC
many	TRBJ1-1	TRBV7-2	-	CASSIGRTEAFF	TGTGCCAGCAGCATCGGACGGACTGAAGCTTTCTTT
many	TRBJ2-1	TRBV7-9	TRBD2	CASSQAGGYNEQFF	TGTGCCAGCAGCCAGGCGGGGGGTTACAATGAGCAGTTCTTC
many	TRBJ2-5	TRBV12-3/TRBV12-4	TRBD1	CASRTGTGEETQYF	TGTGCCAGCAGGACTGGGACAGGAGAAGAGACCCAGTACTTC
-	TRBJ2-2	TRBV6-6	TRBD2	CASLTGFQRGAANTGELFF	TGTGCCAGCCTCACAGGGTTCCAGCGGGGGGCCGCGAACACCGGGGAGCTGTTTTTT
-	TRBJ1-4	TRBV5-1	-	CASSPDPQGDEKLFF	TGCGCCAGCAGCCCGGACCCCCAGGGCGATGAAAAACTGTTTTTT
-	TRBJ2-1	TRBV7-9	TRBD2	CASSPTSGASYNEQFF	TGTGCCAGCAGCCCAACTAGCGGGGCCTCCTACAATGAGCAGTTCTTC
-	TRBJ2-3	TRBV28	TRBD1	CASSWTGSYTDTQYF	TGTGCCAGCAGTTGGACAGGGAGTTACACAGATACGCAGTATTTT
-	TRBJ2-4	TRBV5-6	-	CASSFGFGGAKNIQYF	TGTGCCAGCAGCTTTGGGTTCGGCGGTGCCAAAAACATTCAGTACTTC
-	TRBJ2-4	TRBV4-2	-	CASSQDSGAIQYF	TGTGCCAGCAGCCAAGATTCGGGGGCCATTCAGTACTTC
many	TRBJ1-3	TRBV12-3/TRBV12-4	-	CASSSSPGNTIYF	TGTGCCAGCAGTTCCTCTCCTGGAAACACCATATATTTT
-	TRBJ2-1	TRBV19	TRBD1	CASSISGQGFNEQFF	TGTGCCAGTAGTATTTCCGGACAGGGTTTCAATGAGCAGTTCTTC
-	TRBJ2-5	TRBV7-9	-	CASPGRADQETQYF	TGTGCCAGCCCGGGCAGGGCAGACCAAGAGACCCAGTACTTC
many	TRBJ2-1	TRBV7-9	-	CASSSTQALGEQFF	TGTGCCAGCAGCTCCACCCAGGCGTTGGGAGAGCAGTTCTTC
few	TRBJ1-1	TRBV7-2	-	CASSHRVAEAFF	TGTGCCAGCAGTCACAGGGTAGCTGAAGCTTTCTTT
many	TRBJ1-2	TRBV12-5	-	CASGPTAQGGGYTF	TGTGCTAGTGGTCCAACCGCTCAGGGAGGTGGCTACACCTTC
many	TRBJ2-6	TRBV7-8	TRBD1	CASSLRDRGIGANVLTF	TGTGCCAGCAGCCTCCGGGACAGGGGTATCGGGGCCAACGTCCTGACTTTC
-	TRBJ2-3	TRBV5-1	-	CASSLVPDSYSDTQYF	TGCGCCAGCAGCTTGGTACCGGACAGCTACTCGGATACGCAGTATTTT
-	TRBJ2-1	TRBV7-6	TRBD2	CASSPGTSGGGYNEQFF	TGTGCCAGCAGCCCGGGGACTAGCGGGGGGGGCTACAATGAGCAGTTCTTC
-	TRBJ2-7	TRBV7-9	TRBD2	CASSRGTSGGAYEQYF	TGTGCCAGCAGCCGGGGGACTAGCGGGGGGGCATACGAGCAGTACTTC
-	TRBJ2-2	TRBV15	-	CATSRDYGELFF	TGTGCCACCAGCAGGGATTACGGGGAGCTGTTTTTT
few	TRBJ1-1	TRBV28	-	CASSLLVYGTTNTEAFF	TGTGCCAGCAGTTTATTGGTGTACGGCACGACGAACACTGAAGCTTTCTTT
few	TRBJ1-1	TRBV14	-	CASSQEGAGFTEAFF	TGTGCCAGCAGCCAAGAGGGCGCGGGATTCACTGAAGCTTTCTTT
-	TRBJ2-5	TRBV20-1	TRBD1	CSADRDRVGETQYF	TGCAGTGCTGACCGGGACAGGGTTGGGGAGACCCAGTACTTC
-	TRBJ2-3	TRBV6-6	-	CASSYSRARGVDTQYF	TGTGCCAGCAGTTACTCGAGGGCCAGGGGGGTGGATACGCAGTATTTT
-	TRBJ1-4	TRBV2	TRBD1	CASSPYRGPDEKLFF	TGTGCCAGCAGTCCTTACAGGGGGCCGGATGAAAAACTGTTTTTT
-	TRBJ2-1	TRBV4-1	TRBD2	CASSQFIAGDSYNEQFF	TGCGCCAGCAGCCAATTTATAGCGGGGGACTCCTACAATGAGCAGTTCTTC
-	TRBJ1-1	TRBV28	-	CASRWGAEAFF	TGTGCCAGCAGATGGGGCGCTGAAGCTTTCTTT
-	TRBJ2-3	TRBV6-2/TRBV6-3	-	CASSYSTGGTADTQYF	TGTGCCAGCAGTTACTCGACGGGGGGCACCGCAGATACGCAGTATTTT
-	TRBJ2-1	TRBV7-3	-	CASSERTAGVGSEQFF	TGTGCCAGCAGCGAGAGAACGGCAGGGGTGGGTTCTGAGCAGTTCTTC
few	TRBJ2-7	TRBV27	TRBD1	CASRGTGPFYEQYF	TGTGCCAGCAGAGGGACAGGGCCCTTCTACGAGCAGTACTTC
many	TRBJ2-2	TRBV12-3/TRBV12-4	-	CASSPRAGTGELFF	TGTGCCAGCAGTCCTCGGGCCGGCACCGGGGAGCTGTTTTTT
many	TRBJ1-5	TRBV6-1	-	CASSEDVGFNQPQHF	TGTGCCAGCAGTGAAGATGTAGGGTTCAATCAGCCCCAGCATTTT
many	TRBJ2-5	TRBV10-3	TRBD1	CAISQGTANQETQYF	TGTGCCATCAGCCAAGGGACAGCGAACCAAGAGACCCAGTACTTC
-	TRBJ1-1	TRBV20-1	-	CSARKDTEAFF	TGCAGTGCTAGGAAGGACACTGAAGCTTTCTTT
-	TRBJ1-2	TRBV4-2	TRBD1	CASSQTPGDRVYGYTF	TGTGCCAGCAGCCAAACGCCAGGGGACAGGGTCTATGGCTACACCTTC
-	TRBJ2-5	TRBV12-5	TRBD1	CASGLWTGKQETQYF	TGTGCTAGTGGTCTGTGGACAGGGAAGCAAGAGACCCAGTACTTC
-	TRBJ2-3	TRBV5-1	-	CASSLAGQSTDTQYF	TGCGCCAGCAGCTTGGCCGGACAGTCCACAGATACGCAGTATTTT
-	TRBJ2-1	TRBV28	TRBD1	CASDAGTGVSVQFF	TGTGCCAGCGACGCTGGGACAGGGGTTTCTGTGCAGTTCTTC
-	TRBJ2-3	TRBV14	TRBD1	CASSRDRVRDTQYF	TGTGCCAGCAGCCGTGACAGGGTCCGAGATACGCAGTATTTT
once	TRBJ2-5	TRBV3-1	-	CASSQDGGGGGETQYF	TGTGCCAGCAGCCAAGATGGAGGGGGGGGAGGAGAGACCCAGTACTTC
-	TRBJ1-3	TRBV6-1	-	CASSLGAAGAYSGNTIYF	TGTGCCAGCAGCCTCGGGGCTGCGGGGGCATACTCTGGAAACACCATATATTTT